Following are 18 T cell receptor beta chains from one sample sequenced in a study of shared clonotypes between healthy human individuals. Some clones are missing from TCRdb's copy, which holds only in-frame ones; the method was immunoSEQ multiplex PCR. The table includes a few million clones, roughly nine tenths detected once. The sequencing input was naive CD4+ T cells sorted from blood. The subset is: CD45RA+ positively selected. The receptor set was obtained from a man between 18 and 29 years old in good health.

The V gene is TRBV4-2, the J gene TRBJ2-2; 7 nucleotides agree with TRBD2. Per the germline V gene, CDR1 is LGHNA and CDR2 is YNFKEQ. V shed 11 bases, J shed 6 bases, and the junction held 12 bases outside the gene matches. This CDR3 spans 14 amino acids. The CDR3 here is CAVSPQRGSGELFF. CDR3 bases: TGTGCCGTATCCCCCCAGCGGGGATCCGGGGAGCTGTTTTTT.

This sequence joins TRBV6-5 and TRBJ1-5, with 10 positions matching TRBD1. The J segment lost 5 bases and the V segment lost 2 bases, leaving 3 bases of the junction unmatched. Germline CDR1 reads MNHEY; CDR2 reads SVGAGI. The CDR3 sequence is 15 residues long. CDR3 amino acids: CASSYHGTGDQPQHF. The CDR3 region has the DNA TGTGCCAGCAGTTACCACGGGACAGGGGATCAGCCCCAGCATTTT.

The sample holds one count of this clone. The chain employs TRBV7-8 and TRBJ2-1; 8 bases match TRBD2. This CDR3 comprises 17 residues. From germline, CDR1 is SGHVS and CDR2 FQNEAQ. V dropped 5 bases and J dropped 9; count of bases not matched to a gene: 18. DNA for the CDR3: TGTGCCAGCAGCCCACAACCCGGACGAGCGGGAGCGGCTGAGCAGTTCTTC. Translating it yields CASSPQPGRAGAAEQFF.

The chain is built from TRBV18 and TRBJ1-1, with D uncertain. Trimming stripped 4 bases from V and 2 bases from J, with 11 bases between. Germline V gene data show CDR1 as KGHSH and CDR2 as LQKENI. The CDR3 covers 14 residues. This chain's CDR3 is CASSQGAGNTEAFF. The DNA of the CDR3 is TGTGCCAGCTCACAGGGTGCTGGAAACACTGAAGCTTTCTTT.

V gene TRBV6-5 combines with J gene TRBJ2-2; 10 bases align to TRBD2. The CDR3 spans 15 residues. Looked up from germline, CDR1 is MNHEY and CDR2 is SVGAGI. J lost 6 bases, V lost 5 bases, and 6 bases had no gene match. Here the CDR3 DNA reads TGTGCCAGCAGTCCTCCGGGGACTAGCGCCGGGGAGCTGTTTTTT. This codes for CASSPPGTSAGELFF.

In this sample, this clone turned up once. V is TRBV5-5 and J is TRBJ1-3; D perhaps matches TRBD1 (6 bases). Germline CDR1 SGHKS, CDR2 YYEKEE (reference sequence). The CDR3 contains 14 residues. V was cut by 4 bases and J by 4 bases, with 12 bases left in between. The CDR3 DNA reads TGTGCCAGCAGCACTCCCGGGACAGGAAACACCATATATTTT. Protein sequence: CASSTPGTGNTIYF.

J is TRBJ2-1 and V is TRBV5-4, with 8 bases fitting TRBD2. There are 17 residues in the CDR3. J gave up 0 bases and V 5 bases, and 10 bases lay outside the gene matches. Germline CDR1 reads SGHNT; CDR2 reads YYREEE (reference sequence). DNA for the CDR3: TGTGCCAGCAGGGGTGCGGGAGGCCGGAGCTCCTACAATGAGCAGTTCTTC. This encodes CASRGAGGRSSYNEQFF.

The V call is TRBV7-2, the J call TRBJ1-1; D remains unclear. The CDR3 consists of 10 residues. The V gene lost 6 bases and the J gene lost 8 bases, with 7 bases spanning the gap. Germline CDR1 is SGHTA and CDR2 is FQGNSA. CDR3 loop: CASSQREAFF. The CDR3 region has the DNA TGTGCCAGCAGTCAACGCGAAGCTTTCTTT.

The chain employs TRBV28 and TRBJ2-1; 11 nucleotides match TRBD2. Germline-derived CDR1 and CDR2 are MDHEN and SYDVKM. The V segment lost 2 bases and the J segment 6 bases; nucleotides outside the gene matches: 15. CDR3 length: 19 amino acids. The CDR3 bases are TGTGCCAGCAGTTTAAGGACGAAGGGCGATAGCGGGAGGGCCAATGAGCAGTTCTTC. This codes for CASSLRTKGDSGRANEQFF.

The chain couples TRBV10-2 to TRBJ2-7; the match to TRBD1 covers 7 bases. CDR1 and CDR2 from the germline V gene are WSHSY and SAAADI. V lost 6 bases and J lost 2; bases outside the gene matches: 13. This CDR3 contains 16 residues. The CDR3 bases are TGCGCCAGCAGCCCTATTGGTCAGGGGGTCCCCTACGAGCAGTACTTC. It yields the protein CASSPIGQGVPYEQYF.

V and J are TRBV4-1 and TRBJ1-6; perhaps TRBD1 as D (6 bases). This CDR3 has 16 residues. V was clipped by 5 bases and J by 4 bases, with 15 bases between them. Germline V lookup: CDR1 MGHRA, CDR2 YSYEKL. The CDR3 DNA reads as TGCGCCAGCAGCGAAACAGGGCCCAGTTATAATTCACCCCTCCACTTT. It translates to CASSETGPSYNSPLHF.

The chain combines TRBV6-1 with TRBJ2-1, with 12 bases aligning to TRBD1. Looked up from germline, CDR1 is MNHNS and CDR2 is SASEGT. The CDR3 sequence is 14 residues long. Losses at the gene ends were 5 bases for V and 7 bases for J; bases not matched to a gene: 3. CDR3 residues: CASSRDRGQNEQFF. In nucleotides, the CDR3 is TGTGCCAGCAGTAGGGACAGGGGGCAAAATGAGCAGTTCTTC.

The rearrangement links TRBV6-1 to TRBJ1-1, with D possibly matching TRBD1 (5 bases). Trimming stripped 9 bases from V and 0 bases from J, with 8 bases between. The CDR3 consists of 12 residues. CDR1 MNHNS and CDR2 SASEGT come from the germline V gene. CDR3 residues: CASQGVNTEAFF. The DNA for the CDR3 is TGTGCCAGTCAGGGTGTGAACACTGAAGCTTTCTTT.

Regarding this clone: At the DNA level, this CDR3 is encoded by other sequences in the same sample as well. V is TRBV5-1 and J is TRBJ2-1; 10 positions agree with TRBD2. The germline CDR1 and CDR2 sequences are SGHRS and YFSETQ. The CDR3 is made up of 15 amino acids. V dropped 4 bases and J dropped 2; count of bases not matched to a gene: 3. CDR3 bases: TGCGCCAGCAGCCCTACTAGCGGGGCCTACAATGAGCAGTTCTTC. Translated, it gives CASSPTSGAYNEQFF.

About this clone: In the same sample, other DNA sequences code for this CDR3. In nucleotides, the CDR3 is TGTGCCAGCAGCTTAACAGGGGCAGATACGCAGTATTTT. This translates into CASSLTGADTQYF. The J gene is TRBJ2-3, the V gene TRBV7-9; TRBD1 aligns across 7 bases. J was trimmed by 4 bases and V by 2 bases; bases with no gene match: 0. This CDR3 has 13 residues. Germline CDR1 is SEHNR and CDR2 is FQNEAQ (reference sequence).

This sequence joins TRBV7-2 and TRBJ1-6; no clear D gene. CDR1 and CDR2 (germline): SGHTA, FQGNSA. There are 15 residues in the CDR3. The ends were cut back, 5 bases at V and 8 bases at J, with 16 bases in the middle. CDR3 residues: CASSPLVHGDSPLHF. CDR3 in DNA: TGTGCCAGCAGCCCCCTCGTTCACGGGGATTCACCCCTCCACTTT.

This clone was recorded once. The V gene is TRBV19, the J gene TRBJ2-2; D assignment may be TRBD1 or TRBD2 (5 bases each). Trimming took 0 bases from V and 0 from J, leaving 14 bases between them. Germline CDR1 LNHDA, CDR2 SQIVND (reference sequence). This CDR3 spans 18 amino acids. The CDR3 spells CASSIDLLRGANTGELFF. The CDR3 DNA follows: TGTGCCAGTAGTATAGATCTCTTGAGGGGCGCGAACACCGGGGAGCTGTTTTTT.

The chain has TRBV29-1 and TRBJ2-2; D uncertain. CDR1 is SQVTM and CDR2 is ANQGSEA in the germline V gene. Trimming left V 7 bases short and J 2 bases short, with 8 bases between. This CDR3 contains 12 residues. CDR3 in amino acids: CSARTNTGELFF. The CDR3 DNA is TGCAGCGCACGGACCAACACCGGGGAGCTGTTTTTT.